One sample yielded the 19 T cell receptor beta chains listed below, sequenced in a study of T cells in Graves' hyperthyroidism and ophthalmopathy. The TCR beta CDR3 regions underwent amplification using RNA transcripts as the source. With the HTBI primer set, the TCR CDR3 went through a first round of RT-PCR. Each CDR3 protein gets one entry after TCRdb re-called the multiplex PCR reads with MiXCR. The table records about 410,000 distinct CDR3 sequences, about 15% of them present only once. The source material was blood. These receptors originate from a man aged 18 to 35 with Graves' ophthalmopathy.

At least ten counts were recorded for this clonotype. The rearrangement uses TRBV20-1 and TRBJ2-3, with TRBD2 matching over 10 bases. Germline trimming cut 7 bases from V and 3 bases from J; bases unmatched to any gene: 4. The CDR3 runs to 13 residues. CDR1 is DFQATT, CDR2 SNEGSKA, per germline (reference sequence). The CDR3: CSGTSGLTDTQYF. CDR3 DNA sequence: TGCAGTGGGACTAGCGGCTTGACAGATACGCAGTATTTT.

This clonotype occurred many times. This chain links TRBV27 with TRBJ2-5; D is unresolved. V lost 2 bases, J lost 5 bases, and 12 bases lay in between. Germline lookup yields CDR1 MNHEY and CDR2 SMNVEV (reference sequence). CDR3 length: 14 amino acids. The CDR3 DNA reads TGTGCCAGCAGTTTAATATGGCTTGCGGAGACCCAGTACTTC. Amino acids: CASSLIWLAETQYF.

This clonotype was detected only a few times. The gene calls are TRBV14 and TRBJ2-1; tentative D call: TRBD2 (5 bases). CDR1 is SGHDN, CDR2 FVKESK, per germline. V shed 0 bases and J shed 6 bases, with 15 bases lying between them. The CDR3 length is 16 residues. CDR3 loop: CASSQESGFWSNEQFF. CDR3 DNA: TGTGCCAGCAGCCAAGAGTCGGGGTTTTGGTCCAATGAGCAGTTCTTC.

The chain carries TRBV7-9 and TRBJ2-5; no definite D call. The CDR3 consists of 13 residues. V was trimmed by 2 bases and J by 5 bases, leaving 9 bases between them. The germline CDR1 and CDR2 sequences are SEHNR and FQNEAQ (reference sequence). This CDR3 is CASSLLSPETQYF. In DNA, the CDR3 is TGTGCCAGCAGCTTATTAAGTCCGGAGACCCAGTACTTC.

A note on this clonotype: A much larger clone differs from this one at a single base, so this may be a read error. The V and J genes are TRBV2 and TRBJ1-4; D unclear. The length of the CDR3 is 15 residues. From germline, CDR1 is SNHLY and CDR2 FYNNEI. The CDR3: CASSASGWASEKLVF. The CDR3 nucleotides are TGTGCCAGCAGTGCCTCCGGGTGGGCTAGTGAAAAACTGGTTTTT. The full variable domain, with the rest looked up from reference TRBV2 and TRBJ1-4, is EPEVTQTPSHQVTQMGQEVILRCVPISNHLYFYWYRQILGQKVEFLVSFYNNEISEKSEIFDDQFSVERPDGSNFTLKIRSTKLEDSAMYFCASSASGWASEKLVFGSGTQLSVL.

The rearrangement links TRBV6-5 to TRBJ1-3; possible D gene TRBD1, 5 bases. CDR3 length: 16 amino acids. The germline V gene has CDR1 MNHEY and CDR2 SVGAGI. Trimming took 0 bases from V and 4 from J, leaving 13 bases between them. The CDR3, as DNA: TGTGCCAGCAGTTACTCTCGGGGCGTAATCGGAAACACCATATATTTT. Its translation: CASSYSRGVIGNTIYF.

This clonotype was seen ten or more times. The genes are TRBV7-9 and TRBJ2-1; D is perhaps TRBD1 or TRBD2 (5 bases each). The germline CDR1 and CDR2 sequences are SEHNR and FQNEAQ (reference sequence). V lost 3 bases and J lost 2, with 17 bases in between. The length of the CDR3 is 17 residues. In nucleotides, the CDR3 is TGTGCCAGCAGCTTTGGGGCTGGTCTAGCCCCCTACAATGAGCAGTTCTTC. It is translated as CASSFGAGLAPYNEQFF.

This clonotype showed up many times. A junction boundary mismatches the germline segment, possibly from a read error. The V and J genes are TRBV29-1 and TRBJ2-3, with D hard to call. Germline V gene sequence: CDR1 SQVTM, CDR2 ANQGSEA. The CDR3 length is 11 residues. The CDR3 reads CSLEPQDTQYF. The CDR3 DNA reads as TGCAGCCTTGAGCCCCAGGATACGCAGTATTTT.

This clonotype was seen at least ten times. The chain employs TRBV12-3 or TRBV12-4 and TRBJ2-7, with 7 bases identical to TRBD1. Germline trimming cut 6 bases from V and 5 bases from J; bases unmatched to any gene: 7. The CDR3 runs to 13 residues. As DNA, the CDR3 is TGTGCCAGCAGACAAGGGGGCGCGGACGAGCAGTACTTC. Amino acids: CASRQGGADEQYF.

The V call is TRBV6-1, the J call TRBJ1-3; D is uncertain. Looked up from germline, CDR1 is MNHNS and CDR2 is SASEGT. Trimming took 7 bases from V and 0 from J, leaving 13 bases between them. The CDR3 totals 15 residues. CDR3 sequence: CASILNLSSGNTIYF. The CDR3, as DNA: TGTGCCAGCATTCTCAACCTGAGCTCTGGAAACACCATATATTTT.

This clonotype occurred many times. The CDR3 sequence is CASGESDHSSTDTQYF. CDR3 bases: TGTGCCAGCGGGGAATCTGACCATAGCAGCACAGATACGCAGTATTTT. The V gene is TRBV5-6, the J gene TRBJ2-3; D not resolved. CDR1 is SGHDT, CDR2 YYEEEE, per germline. This CDR3 has 16 amino acids. V was pared by 7 bases and J by 0 bases, with 18 bases between.

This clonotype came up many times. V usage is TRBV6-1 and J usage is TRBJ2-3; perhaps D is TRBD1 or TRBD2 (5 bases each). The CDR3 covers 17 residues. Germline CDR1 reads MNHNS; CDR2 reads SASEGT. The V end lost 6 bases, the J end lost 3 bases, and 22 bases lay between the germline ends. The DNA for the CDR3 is TGTGCCAGCAGAGGGGCGGGCCCAGACCCATATACAGATACGCAGTATTTT. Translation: CASRGAGPDPYTDTQYF.

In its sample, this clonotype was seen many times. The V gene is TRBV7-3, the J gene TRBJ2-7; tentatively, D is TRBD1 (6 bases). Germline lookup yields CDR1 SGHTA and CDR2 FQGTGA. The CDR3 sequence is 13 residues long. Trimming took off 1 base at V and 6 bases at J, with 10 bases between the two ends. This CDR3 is CASSLNRDGEQYF. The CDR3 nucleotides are TGTGCCAGCAGCTTAAACAGGGATGGCGAGCAGTACTTC.

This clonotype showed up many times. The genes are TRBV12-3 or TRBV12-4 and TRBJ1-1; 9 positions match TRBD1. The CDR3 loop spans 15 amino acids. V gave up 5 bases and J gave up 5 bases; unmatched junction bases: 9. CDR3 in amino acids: CASSDQGQGSTEAFF. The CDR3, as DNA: TGTGCCAGCAGTGACCAAGGACAGGGGAGTACTGAAGCTTTCTTT.

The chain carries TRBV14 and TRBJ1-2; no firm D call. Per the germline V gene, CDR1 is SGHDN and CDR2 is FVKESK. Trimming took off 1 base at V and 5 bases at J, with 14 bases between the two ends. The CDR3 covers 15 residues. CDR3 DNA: TGTGCCAGCAGCCAAGTATCAGGATTTGGGTATGGCTACACCTTC. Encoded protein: CASSQVSGFGYGYTF. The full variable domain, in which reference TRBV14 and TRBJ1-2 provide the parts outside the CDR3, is EAGVTQFPSHSVIEKGQTVTLRCDPISGHDNLYWYRRVMGKEIKFLLHFVKESKQDESGMPNNRFLAERTGGTYSTLKVQPAELEDSGVYFCASSQVSGFGYGYTFGSGTRLTVV.

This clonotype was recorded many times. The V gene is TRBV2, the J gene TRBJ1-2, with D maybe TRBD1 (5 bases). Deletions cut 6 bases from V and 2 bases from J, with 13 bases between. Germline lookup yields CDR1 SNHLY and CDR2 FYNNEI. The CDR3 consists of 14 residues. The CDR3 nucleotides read TGTGCCAGCAGCCCTGAGAGGGGCAACTATGGCTACACCTTC. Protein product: CASSPERGNYGYTF. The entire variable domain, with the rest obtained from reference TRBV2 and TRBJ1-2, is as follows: EPEVTQTPSHQVTQMGQEVILRCVPISNHLYFYWYRQILGQKVEFLVSFYNNEISEKSEIFDDQFSVERPDGSNFTLKIRSTKLEDSAMYFCASSPERGNYGYTFGSGTRLTVV.

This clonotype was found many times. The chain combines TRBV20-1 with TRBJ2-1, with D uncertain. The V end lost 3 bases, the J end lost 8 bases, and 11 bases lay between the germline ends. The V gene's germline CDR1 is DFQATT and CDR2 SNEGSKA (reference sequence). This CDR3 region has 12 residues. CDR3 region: CSASYEGHEQFF. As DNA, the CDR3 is TGCAGTGCTAGTTATGAAGGGCATGAGCAGTTCTTC.

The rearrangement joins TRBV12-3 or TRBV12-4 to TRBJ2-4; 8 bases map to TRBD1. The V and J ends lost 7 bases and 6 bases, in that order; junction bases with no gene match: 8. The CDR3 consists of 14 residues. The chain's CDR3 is CASTLTGEINIQYF. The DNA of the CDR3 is TGTGCCAGCACCCTGACAGGGGAAATAAACATTCAGTACTTC.

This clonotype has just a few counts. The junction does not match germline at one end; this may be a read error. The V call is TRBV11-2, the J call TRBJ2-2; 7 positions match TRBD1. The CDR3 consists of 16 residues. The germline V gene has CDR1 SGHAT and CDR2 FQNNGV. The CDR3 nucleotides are TGTGTCAGCAGCTTAGTGGGGGACAGCTACACCGGGGAGCTGTTTTTT. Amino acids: CVSSLVGDSYTGELFF.